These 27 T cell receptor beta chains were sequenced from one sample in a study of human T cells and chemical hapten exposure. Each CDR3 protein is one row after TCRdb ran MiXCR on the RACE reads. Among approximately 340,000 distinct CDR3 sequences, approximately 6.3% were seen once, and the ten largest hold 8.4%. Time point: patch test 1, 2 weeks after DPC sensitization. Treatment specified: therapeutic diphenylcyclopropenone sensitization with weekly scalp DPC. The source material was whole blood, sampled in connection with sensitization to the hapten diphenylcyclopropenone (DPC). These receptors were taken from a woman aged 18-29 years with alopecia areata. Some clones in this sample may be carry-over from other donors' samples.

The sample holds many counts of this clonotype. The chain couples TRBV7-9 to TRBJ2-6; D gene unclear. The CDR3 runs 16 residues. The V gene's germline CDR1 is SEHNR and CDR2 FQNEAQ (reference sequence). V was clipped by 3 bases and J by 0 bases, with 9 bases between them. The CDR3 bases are TGTGCCAGCAGCTTCGGCAGGCTCTCTGGGGCCAACGTCCTGACTTTC. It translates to CASSFGRLSGANVLTF.

The CDR3, as DNA: TGTGCCAGCAGTTTAGTTAATGACGCTTTCTTT. This translates into CASSLVNDAFF. The chain has TRBV12-3 or TRBV12-4 and TRBJ1-1, with D hard to call. This CDR3 is 11 amino acids long. Trimming stripped 1 base from V and 11 bases from J, with 8 bases between.

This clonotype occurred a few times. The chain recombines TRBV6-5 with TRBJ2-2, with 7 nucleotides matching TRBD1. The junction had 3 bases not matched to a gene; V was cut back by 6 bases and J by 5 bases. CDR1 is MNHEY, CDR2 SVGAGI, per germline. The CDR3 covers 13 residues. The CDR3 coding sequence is TGTGCCAGCAGGCTACAGGGGACCGGGGAGCTGTTTTTT. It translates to CASRLQGTGELFF.

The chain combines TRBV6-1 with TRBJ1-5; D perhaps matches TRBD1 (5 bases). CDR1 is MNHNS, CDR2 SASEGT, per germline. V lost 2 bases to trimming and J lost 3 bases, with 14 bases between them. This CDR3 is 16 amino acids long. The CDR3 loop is CASSEWGPATNQPQHF. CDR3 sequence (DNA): TGTGCCAGCAGTGAATGGGGACCTGCCACCAATCAGCCCCAGCATTTT.

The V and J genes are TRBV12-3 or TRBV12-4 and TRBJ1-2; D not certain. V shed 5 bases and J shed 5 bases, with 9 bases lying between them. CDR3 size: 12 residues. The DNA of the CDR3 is TGTGCCAGCAGTCAACAGATTTATGGCTACACCTTC. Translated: CASSQQIYGYTF.

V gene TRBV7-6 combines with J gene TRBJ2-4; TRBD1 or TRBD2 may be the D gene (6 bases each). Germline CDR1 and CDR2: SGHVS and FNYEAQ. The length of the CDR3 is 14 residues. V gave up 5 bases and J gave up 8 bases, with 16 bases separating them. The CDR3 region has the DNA TGTGCCAGCAGCACGGGGGCCAGGGCGGACATTCAGTACTTC. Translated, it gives CASSTGARADIQYF.

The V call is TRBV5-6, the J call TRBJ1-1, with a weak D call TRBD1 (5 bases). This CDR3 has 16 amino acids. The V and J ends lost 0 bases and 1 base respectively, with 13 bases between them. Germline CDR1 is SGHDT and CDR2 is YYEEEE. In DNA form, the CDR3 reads TGTGCCAGCAGCTTGGAGGGCAGGGTACCGAACACTGAAGCTTTCTTT. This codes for CASSLEGRVPNTEAFF.

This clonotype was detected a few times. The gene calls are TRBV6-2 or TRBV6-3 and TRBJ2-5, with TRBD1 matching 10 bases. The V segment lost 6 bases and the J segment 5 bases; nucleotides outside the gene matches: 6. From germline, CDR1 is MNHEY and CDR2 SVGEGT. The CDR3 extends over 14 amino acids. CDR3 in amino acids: CASSTGTGVETQYF. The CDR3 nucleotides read TGTGCCAGCAGCACCGGGACAGGGGTCGAGACCCAGTACTTC.

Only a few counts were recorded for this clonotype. This CDR3 is CASSKDRGQNIQYF. DNA of the CDR3: TGCGCCAGCAGTAAGGACAGGGGACAAAACATTCAGTACTTC. This chain uses TRBV5-1 with TRBJ2-4, with 9 nucleotides matching TRBD1. J was trimmed by 5 bases and V by 5 bases; bases with no gene match: 5. This CDR3 is 14 amino acids long. Germline V gene data show CDR1 as SGHRS and CDR2 as YFSETQ. Drawing the rest from reference TRBV5-1 and TRBJ2-4, the complete variable domain is KAGVTQTPRYLIKTRGQQVTLSCSPISGHRSVSWYQQTPGQGLQFLFEYFSETQRNKGNFPGRFSGRQFSNSRSEMNVSTLELGDSALYLCASSKDRGQNIQYFGAGTRLSVL.

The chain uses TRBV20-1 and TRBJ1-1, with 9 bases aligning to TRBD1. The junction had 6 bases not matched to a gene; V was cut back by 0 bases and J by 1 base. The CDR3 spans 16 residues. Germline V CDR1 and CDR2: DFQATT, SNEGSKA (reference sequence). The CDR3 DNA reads TGCAGTGCTAGAGAAACAGGGGGCAATTGGAACACTGAAGCTTTCTTT. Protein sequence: CSARETGGNWNTEAFF.

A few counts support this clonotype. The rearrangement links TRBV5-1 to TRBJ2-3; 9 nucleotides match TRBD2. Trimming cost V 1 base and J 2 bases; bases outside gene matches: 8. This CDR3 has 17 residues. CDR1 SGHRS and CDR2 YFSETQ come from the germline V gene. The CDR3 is CASSLLGGGVSTDTQYF. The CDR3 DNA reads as TGCGCCAGCAGCTTGTTAGGCGGGGGGGTATCCACAGATACGCAGTATTTT. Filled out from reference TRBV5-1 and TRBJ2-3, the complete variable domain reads KAGVTQTPRYLIKTRGQQVTLSCSPISGHRSVSWYQQTPGQGLQFLFEYFSETQRNKGNFPGRFSGRQFSNSRSEMNVSTLELGDSALYLCASSLLGGGVSTDTQYFGPGTRLTVL.

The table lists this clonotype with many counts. Here the CDR3 reads CASSTQPGSQETQYF. CDR3 DNA sequence: TGTGCCAGCAGTACTCAACCGGGGAGCCAAGAGACCCAGTACTTC. The V and J genes are TRBV6-2 or TRBV6-3 and TRBJ2-5; the D gene is possibly TRBD2 (5 bases). V gave up 5 bases and J gave up 1 base, with 14 bases separating them. The CDR3 length is 15 residues. Germline CDR1 is MNHEY and CDR2 is SVGEGT.

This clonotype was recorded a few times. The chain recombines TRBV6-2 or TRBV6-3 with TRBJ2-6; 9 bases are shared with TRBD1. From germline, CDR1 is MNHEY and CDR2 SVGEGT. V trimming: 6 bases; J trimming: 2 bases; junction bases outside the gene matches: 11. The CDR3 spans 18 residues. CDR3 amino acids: CASSQLRTGEAGANVLTF. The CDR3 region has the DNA TGTGCCAGCAGCCAATTGAGGACAGGGGAGGCTGGGGCCAACGTCCTGACTTTC.

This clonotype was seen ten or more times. Here the CDR3 DNA reads TGTGCCACCCGCGCGGGGACAGGGAGGACAGATACGCAGTATTTT. This translates into CATRAGTGRTDTQYF. The chain carries TRBV10-3 and TRBJ2-3; TRBD1 aligns across 9 bases. The trim removed 10 bases at V and 3 bases at J, leaving 11 bases unmatched. The CDR3 totals 15 residues. Looked up from germline, CDR1 is ENHRY and CDR2 is SYGVKD.

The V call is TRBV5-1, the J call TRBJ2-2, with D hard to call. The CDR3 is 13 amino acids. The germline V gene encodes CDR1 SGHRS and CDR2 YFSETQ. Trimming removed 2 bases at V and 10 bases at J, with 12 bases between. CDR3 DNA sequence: TGCGCCAGCAGCTTCGGCGCCAGCGAGGAGCTGTTTTTT. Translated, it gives CASSFGASEELFF.

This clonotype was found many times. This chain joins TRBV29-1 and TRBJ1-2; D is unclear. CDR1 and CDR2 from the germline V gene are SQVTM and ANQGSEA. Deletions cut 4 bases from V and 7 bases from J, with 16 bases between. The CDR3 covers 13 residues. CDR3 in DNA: TGCAGCGTTGTGAGGGCCGGAAAAGGTGGCTACACCTTC. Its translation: CSVVRAGKGGYTF.

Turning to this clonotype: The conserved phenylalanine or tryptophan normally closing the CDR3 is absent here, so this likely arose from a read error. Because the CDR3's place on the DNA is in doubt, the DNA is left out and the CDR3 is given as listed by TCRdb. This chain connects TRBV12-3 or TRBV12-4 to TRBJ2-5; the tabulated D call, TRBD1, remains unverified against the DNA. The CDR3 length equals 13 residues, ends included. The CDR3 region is CASSHDRDRALYY.

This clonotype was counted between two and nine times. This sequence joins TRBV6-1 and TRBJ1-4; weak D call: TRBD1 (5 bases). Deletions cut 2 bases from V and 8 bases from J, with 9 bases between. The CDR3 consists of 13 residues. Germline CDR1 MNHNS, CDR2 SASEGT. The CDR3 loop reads CASSERAGEKLFF. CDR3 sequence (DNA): TGTGCCAGCAGTGAACGGGCAGGGGAAAAACTGTTTTTT.

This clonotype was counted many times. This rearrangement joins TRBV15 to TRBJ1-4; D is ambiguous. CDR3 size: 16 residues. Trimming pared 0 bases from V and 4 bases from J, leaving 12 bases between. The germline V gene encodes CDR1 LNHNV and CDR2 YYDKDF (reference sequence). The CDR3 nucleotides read TGTGCCACCAGCAGAGATCTTTCAGTGAATAATGAAAAACTGTTTTTT. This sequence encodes CATSRDLSVNNEKLFF.

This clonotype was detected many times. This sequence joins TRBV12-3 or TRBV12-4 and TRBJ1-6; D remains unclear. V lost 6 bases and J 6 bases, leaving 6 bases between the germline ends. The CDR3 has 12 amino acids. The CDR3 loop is CASSLSNSPLHF. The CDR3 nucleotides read TGTGCCAGCAGCTTGAGTAATTCACCCCTCCACTTT.

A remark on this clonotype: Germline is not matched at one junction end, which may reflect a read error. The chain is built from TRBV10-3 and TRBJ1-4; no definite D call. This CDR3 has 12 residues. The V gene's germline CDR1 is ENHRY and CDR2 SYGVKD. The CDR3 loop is CAISESYEKLFF. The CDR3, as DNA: TGTGCCATCAGTGAGTCTTATGAGAAACTGTTTTTT.

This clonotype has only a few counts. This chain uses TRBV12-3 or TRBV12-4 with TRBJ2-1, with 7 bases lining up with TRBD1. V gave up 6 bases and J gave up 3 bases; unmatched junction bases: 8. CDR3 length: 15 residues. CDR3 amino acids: CASRISGTDYNEQFF. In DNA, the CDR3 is TGTGCCAGCAGGATTTCCGGGACAGACTACAATGAGCAGTTCTTC.

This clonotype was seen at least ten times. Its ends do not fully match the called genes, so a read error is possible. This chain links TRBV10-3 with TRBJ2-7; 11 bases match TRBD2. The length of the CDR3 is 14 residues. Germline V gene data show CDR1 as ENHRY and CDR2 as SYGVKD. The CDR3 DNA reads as TGTGCCATCAGTGTTAGCGGGGGGGCCGTTTCGGATCTTTTC. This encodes CAISVSGGAVSDLF.

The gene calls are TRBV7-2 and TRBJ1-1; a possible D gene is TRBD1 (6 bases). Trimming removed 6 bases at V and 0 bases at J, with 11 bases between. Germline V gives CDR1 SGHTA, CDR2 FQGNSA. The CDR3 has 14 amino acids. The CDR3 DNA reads TGTGCCAGCAGACTGGGGGCCTTGAACACTGAAGCTTTCTTT. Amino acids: CASRLGALNTEAFF.

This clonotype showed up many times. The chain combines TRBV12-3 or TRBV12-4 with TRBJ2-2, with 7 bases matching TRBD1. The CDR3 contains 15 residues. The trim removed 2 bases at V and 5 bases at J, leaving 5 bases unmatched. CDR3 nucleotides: TGTGCCAGCAGTTTATCACAGGGGTGGACCGGGGAGCTGTTTTTT. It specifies CASSLSQGWTGELFF.

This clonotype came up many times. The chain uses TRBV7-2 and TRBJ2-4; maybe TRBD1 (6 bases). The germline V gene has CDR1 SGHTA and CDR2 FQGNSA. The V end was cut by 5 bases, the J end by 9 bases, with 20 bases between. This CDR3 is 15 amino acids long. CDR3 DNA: TGTGCCAGCAGCGCGATTCCCGGGACATGGGTCATTCAGTACTTC. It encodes CASSAIPGTWVIQYF.

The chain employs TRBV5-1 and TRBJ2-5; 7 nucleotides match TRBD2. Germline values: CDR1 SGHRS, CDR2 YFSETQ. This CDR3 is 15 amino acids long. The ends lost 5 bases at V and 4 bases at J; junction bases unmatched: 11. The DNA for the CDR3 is TGCGCCAGCAGAAACGACGCGGGGGTCAGAGAGACCCAGTACTTC. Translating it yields CASRNDAGVRETQYF. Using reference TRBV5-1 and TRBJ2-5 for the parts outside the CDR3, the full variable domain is KAGVTQTPRYLIKTRGQQVTLSCSPISGHRSVSWYQQTPGQGLQFLFEYFSETQRNKGNFPGRFSGRQFSNSRSEMNVSTLELGDSALYLCASRNDAGVRETQYFGPGTRLLVL.